This TCR beta chain was recorded in a study of siplizumab effects on memory and regulatory T cells. The method was immunoSEQ multiplex PCR; TCRdb's version includes in-frame clones alone and lacks a portion of them. Among about 120,000 clones listed, roughly 94% were seen once. V lost 3 bases and J lost 1; bases outside the gene matches: 5. There are 15 residues in the CDR3. Germline CDR1 and CDR2: SGHRS and YFSETQ. Sequenced input: non-Treg CD4+ T cells sorted from blood. The rearrangement joins TRBV5-1 to TRBJ2-3, with 7 bases fitting TRBD1. The TCR comes from a human donor in good health. The DNA for the CDR3 is TGCGCCAGCAGCTCCGGACAGGAGGGCACAGATACGCAGTATTTT. As protein: CASSSGQEGTDTQYF.